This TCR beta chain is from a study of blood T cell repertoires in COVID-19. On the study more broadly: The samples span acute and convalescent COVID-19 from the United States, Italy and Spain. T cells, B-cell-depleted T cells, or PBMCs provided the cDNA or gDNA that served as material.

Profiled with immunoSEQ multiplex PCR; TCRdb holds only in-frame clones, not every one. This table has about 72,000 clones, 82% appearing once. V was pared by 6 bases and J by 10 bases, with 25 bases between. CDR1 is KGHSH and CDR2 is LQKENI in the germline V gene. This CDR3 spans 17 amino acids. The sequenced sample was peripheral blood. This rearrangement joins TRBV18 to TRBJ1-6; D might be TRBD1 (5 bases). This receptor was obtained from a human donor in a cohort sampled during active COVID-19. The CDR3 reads CASSLNGHSTAGSPLHF. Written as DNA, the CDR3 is TGTGCCAGCTCGCTTAACGGACACTCCACCGCGGGGTCACCCCTCCACTTT. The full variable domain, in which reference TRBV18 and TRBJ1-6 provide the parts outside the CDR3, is NAGVMQNPRHLVRRRGQEARLRCSPMKGHSHVYWYRQLPEEGLKFMVYLQKENIIDESGMPKERFSAEFPKEGPSILRIQQVVRGDSAAYFCASSLNGHSTAGSPLHFGNGTRLTVT.